This T cell receptor (beta chain) was found in a study of T cells after yellow fever vaccination. This clonotype was seen many times. From the 5' RACE reads, TCRdb called clonotypes with MiXCR, one entry per CDR3 protein. The sample consists of hundreds of thousands of distinct CDR3 sequences, around 3.9% of them appearing once. V was shortened by 3 bases and J by 1 base, with 13 bases between the two germline ends. The CDR3 runs to 15 residues. CDR1 is DFQATT, CDR2 SNEGSKA, per germline (reference sequence). This chain links TRBV20-1 with TRBJ1-5; maybe TRBD1 (5 bases). The source of this sequence is a man aged 18-30 years who received the YFV17D yellow fever vaccine. The sample was PBMCs, taken on the day of the yellow fever booster vaccination. The CDR3 spells CSASRVGGSNQPQHF. In DNA, the CDR3 is TGCAGTGCTAGTCGAGTTGGGGGGAGCAATCAGCCCCAGCATTTT.